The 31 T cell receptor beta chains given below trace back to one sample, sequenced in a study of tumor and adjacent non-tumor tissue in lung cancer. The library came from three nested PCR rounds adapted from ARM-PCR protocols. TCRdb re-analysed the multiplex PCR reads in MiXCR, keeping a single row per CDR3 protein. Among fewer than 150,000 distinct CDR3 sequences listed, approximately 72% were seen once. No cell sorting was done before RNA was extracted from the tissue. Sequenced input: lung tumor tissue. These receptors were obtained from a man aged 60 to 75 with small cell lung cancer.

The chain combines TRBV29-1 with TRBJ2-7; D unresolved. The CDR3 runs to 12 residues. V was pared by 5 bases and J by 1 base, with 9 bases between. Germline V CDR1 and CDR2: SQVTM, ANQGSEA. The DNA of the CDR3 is TGCAGCGTTCGACATGAGTCCTACGAGCAGTACTTC. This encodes CSVRHESYEQYF.

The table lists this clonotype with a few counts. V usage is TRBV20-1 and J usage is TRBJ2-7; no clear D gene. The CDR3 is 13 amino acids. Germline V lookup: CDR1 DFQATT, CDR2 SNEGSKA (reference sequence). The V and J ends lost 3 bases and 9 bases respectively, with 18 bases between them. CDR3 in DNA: TGCAGTGCTAGGGACCATCTCCTAGACGGGCAGTACTTC. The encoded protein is CSARDHLLDGQYF.

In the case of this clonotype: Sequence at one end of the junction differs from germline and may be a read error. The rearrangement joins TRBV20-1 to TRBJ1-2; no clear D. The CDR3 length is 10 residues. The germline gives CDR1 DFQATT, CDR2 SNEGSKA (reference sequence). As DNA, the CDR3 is TGCAGTGCGCCCTACTATGGCCACACCTTC. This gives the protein CSAPYYGHTF.

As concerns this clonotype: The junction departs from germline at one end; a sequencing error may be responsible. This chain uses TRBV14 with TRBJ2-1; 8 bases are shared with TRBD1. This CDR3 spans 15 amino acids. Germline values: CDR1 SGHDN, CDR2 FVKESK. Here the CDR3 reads CAISRGTGAYNEQFF. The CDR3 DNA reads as TGTGCCATCAGCCGAGGGACAGGAGCCTACAATGAGCAGTTCTTC.

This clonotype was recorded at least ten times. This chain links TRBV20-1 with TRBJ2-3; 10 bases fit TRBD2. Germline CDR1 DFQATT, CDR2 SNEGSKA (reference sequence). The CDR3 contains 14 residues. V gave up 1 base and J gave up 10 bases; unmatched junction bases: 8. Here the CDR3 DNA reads TGCAGTGCTAGAGGGAGTCTAGCGGGAGTTGCGCAGTATTTT. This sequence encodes CSARGSLAGVAQYF.

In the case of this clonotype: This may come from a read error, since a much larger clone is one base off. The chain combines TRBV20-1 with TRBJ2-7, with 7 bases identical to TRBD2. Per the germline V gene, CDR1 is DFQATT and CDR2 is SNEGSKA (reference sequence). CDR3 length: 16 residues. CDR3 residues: CSASATTSWDSYERYF. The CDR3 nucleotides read TGCAGTGCTAGCGCAACGACTAGCTGGGACTCCTACGAGCGGTACTTC.

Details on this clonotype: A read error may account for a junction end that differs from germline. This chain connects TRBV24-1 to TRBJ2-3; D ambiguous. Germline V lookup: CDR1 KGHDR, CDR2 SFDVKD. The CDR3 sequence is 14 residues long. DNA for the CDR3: TGTGCCAGCAGTGATTTCTTCACCACGGGTACGCAGTATTTT. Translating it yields CASSDFFTTGTQYF.

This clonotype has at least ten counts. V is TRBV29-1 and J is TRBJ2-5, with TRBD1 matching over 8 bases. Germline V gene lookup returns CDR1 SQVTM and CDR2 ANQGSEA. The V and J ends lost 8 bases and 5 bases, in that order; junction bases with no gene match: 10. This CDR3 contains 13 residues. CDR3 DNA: TGCAGCACCGAAGGACAGGGATGGGAGACCCAGTACTTC. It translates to CSTEGQGWETQYF.

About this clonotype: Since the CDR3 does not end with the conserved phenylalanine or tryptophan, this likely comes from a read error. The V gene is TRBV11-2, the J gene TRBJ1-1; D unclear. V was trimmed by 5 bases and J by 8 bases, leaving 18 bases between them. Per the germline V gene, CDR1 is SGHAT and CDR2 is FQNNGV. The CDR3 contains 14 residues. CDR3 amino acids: CASSTRAMDPEAFY. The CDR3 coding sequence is TGTGCCAGCAGCACAAGGGCCATGGACCCAGAAGCTTTCTAT.

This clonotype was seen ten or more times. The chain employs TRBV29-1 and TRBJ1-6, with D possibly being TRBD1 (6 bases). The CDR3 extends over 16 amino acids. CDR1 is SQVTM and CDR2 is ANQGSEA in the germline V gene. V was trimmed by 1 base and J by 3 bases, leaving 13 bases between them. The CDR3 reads CSVEGLTGGYNSPLHF. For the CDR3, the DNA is TGCAGCGTTGAAGGCTTGACAGGAGGCTATAATTCACCCCTCCACTTT.

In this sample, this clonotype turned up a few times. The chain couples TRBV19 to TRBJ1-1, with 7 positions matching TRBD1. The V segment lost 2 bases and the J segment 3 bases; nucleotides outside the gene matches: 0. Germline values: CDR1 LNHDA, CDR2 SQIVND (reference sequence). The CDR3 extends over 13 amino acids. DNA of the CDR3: TGTGCCAGTAGTATACAGGGGGACACTGAAGCTTTCTTT. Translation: CASSIQGDTEAFF.

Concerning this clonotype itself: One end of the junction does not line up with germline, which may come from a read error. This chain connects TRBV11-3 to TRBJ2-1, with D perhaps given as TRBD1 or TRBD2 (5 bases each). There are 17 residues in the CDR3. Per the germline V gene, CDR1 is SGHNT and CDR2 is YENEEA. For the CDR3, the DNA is TGTGTCAGCAGCTTAGGTACGGCGTGGGACCCAAAACGGGAGCAGTTCTTC. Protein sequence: CVSSLGTAWDPKREQFF.

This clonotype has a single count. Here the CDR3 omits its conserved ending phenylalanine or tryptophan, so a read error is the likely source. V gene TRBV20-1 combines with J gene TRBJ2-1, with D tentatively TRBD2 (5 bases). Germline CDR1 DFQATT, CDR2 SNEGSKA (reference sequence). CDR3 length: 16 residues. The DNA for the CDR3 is TGCAGTGCTAGAGATATCAGGCCTAGCTCCTACAATGTGCAGTTCGTC. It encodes CSARDIRPSSYNVQFV.

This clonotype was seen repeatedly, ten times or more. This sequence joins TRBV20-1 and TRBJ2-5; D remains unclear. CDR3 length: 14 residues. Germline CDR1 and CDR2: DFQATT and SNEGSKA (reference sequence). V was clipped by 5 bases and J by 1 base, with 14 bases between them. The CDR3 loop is CSAPGAGSQETQYF. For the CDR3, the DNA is TGCAGTGCTCCCGGTGCAGGCAGCCAAGAGACCCAGTACTTC.

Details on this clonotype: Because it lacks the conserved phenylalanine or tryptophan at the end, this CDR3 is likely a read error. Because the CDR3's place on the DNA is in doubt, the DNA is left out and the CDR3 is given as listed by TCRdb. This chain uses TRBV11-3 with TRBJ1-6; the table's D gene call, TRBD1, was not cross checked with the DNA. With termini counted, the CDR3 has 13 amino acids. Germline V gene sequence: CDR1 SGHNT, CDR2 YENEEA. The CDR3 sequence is CANSQRQGGIRHL.

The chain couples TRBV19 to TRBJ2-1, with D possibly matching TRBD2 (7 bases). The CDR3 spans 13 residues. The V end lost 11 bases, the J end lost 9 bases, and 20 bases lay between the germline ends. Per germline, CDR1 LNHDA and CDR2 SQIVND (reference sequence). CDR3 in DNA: TGTGCCTCCTCAAAGGGGGGGCCAACTGAGCAGTTCTTC. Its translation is CASSKGGPTEQFF.

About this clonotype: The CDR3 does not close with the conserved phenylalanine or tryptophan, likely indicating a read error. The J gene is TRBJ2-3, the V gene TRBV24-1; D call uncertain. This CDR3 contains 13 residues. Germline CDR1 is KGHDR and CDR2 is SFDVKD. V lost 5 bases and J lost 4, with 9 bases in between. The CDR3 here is CATSGARADTQYL. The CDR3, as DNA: TGTGCCACCAGTGGGGCCCGCGCAGATACGCAGTATCTT.

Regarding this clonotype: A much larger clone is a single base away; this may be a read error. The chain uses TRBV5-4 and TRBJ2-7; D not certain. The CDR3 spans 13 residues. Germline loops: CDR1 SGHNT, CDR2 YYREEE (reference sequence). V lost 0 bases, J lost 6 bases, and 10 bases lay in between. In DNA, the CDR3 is TGTGCCAGCAGCTTGGTCCCCACCGGCGAGCAGTACTTC. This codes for CASSLVPTGEQYF.

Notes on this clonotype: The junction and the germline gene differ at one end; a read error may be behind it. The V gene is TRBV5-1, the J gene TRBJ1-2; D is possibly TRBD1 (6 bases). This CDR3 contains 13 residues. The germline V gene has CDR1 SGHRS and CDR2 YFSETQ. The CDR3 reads CANSPRTAHGYTF. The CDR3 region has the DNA TGCGCCAACAGCCCCCGGACAGCCCATGGCTACACCTTC.

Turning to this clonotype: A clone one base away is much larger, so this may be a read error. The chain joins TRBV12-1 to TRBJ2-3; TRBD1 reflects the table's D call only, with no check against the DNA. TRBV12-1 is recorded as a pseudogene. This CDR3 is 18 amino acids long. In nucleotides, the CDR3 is TGTGCCAGCAGCTTTGCCCAGACAGGGTATCGTCCCACAGATACGCAGTATTTT. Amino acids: CASSFAQTGYRPTDTQYF.

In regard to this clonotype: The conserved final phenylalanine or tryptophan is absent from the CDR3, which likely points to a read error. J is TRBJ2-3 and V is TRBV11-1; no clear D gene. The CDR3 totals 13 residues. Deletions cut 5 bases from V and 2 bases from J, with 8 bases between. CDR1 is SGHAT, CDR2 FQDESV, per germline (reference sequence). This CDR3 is CASSLGLTDTQYY. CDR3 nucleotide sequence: TGTGCCAGCAGCCTAGGCCTCACAGATACGCAGTATTAT.

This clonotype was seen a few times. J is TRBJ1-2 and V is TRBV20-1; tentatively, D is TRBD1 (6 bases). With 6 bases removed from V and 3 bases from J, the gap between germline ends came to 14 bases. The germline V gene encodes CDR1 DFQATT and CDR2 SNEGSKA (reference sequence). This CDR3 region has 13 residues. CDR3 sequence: CSAGQGLHYGYTF. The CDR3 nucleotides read TGCAGTGCCGGGCAGGGGTTACACTATGGCTACACCTTC.

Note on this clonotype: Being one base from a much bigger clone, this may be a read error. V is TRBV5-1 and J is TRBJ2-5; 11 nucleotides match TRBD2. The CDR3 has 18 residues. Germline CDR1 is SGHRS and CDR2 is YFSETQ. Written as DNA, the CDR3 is TGCGCCAGCAGCTTGGGCATCAGACTAGCGGGATATCAAGAGGCCCAGTACTTC. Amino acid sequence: CASSLGIRLAGYQEAQYF.

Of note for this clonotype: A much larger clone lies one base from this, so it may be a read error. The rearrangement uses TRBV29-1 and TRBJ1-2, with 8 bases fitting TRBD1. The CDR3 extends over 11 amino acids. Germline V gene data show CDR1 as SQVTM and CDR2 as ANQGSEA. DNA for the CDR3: TGCAGCTTTGACAGGGGATATGGCTACACCTTC. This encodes CSFDRGYGYTF.

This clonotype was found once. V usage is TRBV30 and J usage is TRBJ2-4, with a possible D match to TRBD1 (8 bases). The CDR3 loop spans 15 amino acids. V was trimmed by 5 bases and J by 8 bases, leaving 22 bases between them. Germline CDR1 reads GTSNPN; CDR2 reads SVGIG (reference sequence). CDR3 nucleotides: TGTGCCTGGCGGGGGAGGGACAGGCGGAAGGACATTCAGTACTTC. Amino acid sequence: CAWRGRDRRKDIQYF.

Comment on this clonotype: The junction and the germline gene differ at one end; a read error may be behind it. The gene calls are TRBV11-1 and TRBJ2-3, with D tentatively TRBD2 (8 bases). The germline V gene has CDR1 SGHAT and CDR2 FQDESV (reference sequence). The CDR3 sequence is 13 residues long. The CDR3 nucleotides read TGTGCCAGCACCTTTAGCGGGACAGATACTCAGTACTTT. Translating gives CASTFSGTDTQYF.

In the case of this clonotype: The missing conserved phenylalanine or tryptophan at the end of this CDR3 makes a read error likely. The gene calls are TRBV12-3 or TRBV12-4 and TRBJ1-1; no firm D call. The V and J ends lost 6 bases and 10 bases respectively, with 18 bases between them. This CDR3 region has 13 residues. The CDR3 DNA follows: TGTGCCAGCAGAGAGAATTACCTGACCCCAGCTTTCCTT. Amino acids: CASRENYLTPAFL.

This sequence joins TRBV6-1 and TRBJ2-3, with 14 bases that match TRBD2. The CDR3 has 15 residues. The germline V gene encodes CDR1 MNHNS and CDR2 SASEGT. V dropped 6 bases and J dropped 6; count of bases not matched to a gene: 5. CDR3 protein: CASRGLAGVEDTQYF. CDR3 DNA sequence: TGTGCCAGCAGGGGACTAGCGGGAGTTGAGGATACGCAGTATTTT.

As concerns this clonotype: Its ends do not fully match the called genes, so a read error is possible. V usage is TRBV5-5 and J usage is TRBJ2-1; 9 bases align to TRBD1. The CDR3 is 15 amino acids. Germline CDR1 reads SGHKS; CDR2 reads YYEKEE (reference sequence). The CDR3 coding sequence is TGTGCCAACAGCCATGGACAGGGGTATGTAAATGAGCAATTCTTC. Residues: CANSHGQGYVNEQFF.

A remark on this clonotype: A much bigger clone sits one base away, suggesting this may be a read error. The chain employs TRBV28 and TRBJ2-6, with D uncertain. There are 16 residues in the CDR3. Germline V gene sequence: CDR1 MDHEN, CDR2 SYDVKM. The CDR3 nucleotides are TGTACCAGCAGTTCAGTCAGATCCTCTGGGGCCAACGTCCTGACTTTC. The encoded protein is CTSSSVRSSGANVLTF.

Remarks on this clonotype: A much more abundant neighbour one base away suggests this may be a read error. The CDR3, as DNA: TGTGCCAGCAGTTCCCAACGCGGGACTTCTAACGGTGGGCAGTTCTTC. Its translation: CASSSQRGTSNGGQFF. The J gene is TRBJ2-1, the V gene TRBV6-5; tentatively, D is TRBD2 (6 bases). V dropped 4 bases and J dropped 12 bases, with 25 bases sitting between them. The CDR3 is 16 residues long. The germline V gene has CDR1 MNHEY and CDR2 SVGAGI.